The T cell receptor beta chain described here comes from a study of early T cells in non-severe SARS-CoV-2 infection. Study in general: From unsorted whole blood, bulk RNA was sequenced, and the chains remained unpaired.

Unique molecular identifiers were attached to individual cDNA molecules. TCRdb re-derived calls from the 5' RACE reads in MiXCR, one entry per CDR3 protein. The sample contains 75,000 to 100,000 distinct CDR3 sequences, about 15% of which appear only once. The germline gives CDR1 SNHLY, CDR2 FYNNEI. J gave up 6 bases and V 7 bases, and 7 bases lay outside the gene matches. This CDR3 is built from 15 residues. The sequence derives from an adult who was a healthcare worker with PCR-confirmed SARS-CoV-2 infection or an uninfected control (not recorded which). The J gene is TRBJ2-6, the V gene TRBV2; TRBD1 matches at 9 bases. The sequencing sample was made of whole blood. CDR3 protein: CASTGTGTTANVLTF. The CDR3 nucleotides read TGTGCCAGCACCGGGACAGGGACAACGGCCAACGTCCTGACTTTC.